The 22 T cell receptor beta chains reported below all come from one sample, sequenced in a study of T cells after yellow fever vaccination. MiXCR, run by TCRdb on the 5' RACE reads, gives a single entry per CDR3 protein. The sample lists more than 300,000 distinct CDR3 sequences, 6.8% occurring once. Sequenced here: PBMCs, sampled approximately 47 days after the first yellow fever vaccination. Receptors were obtained from a man aged 18 to 30 who received the YFV17D yellow fever vaccine.

This clonotype was observed a few times. The rearrangement links TRBV5-1 to TRBJ2-1, with 7 bases identical to TRBD2. Germline CDR1 is SGHRS and CDR2 is YFSETQ. The CDR3 runs to 14 residues. The trim removed 3 bases at V and 3 bases at J, leaving 3 bases unmatched. DNA of the CDR3: TGCGCCAGCAGCTCGGGGGGTTTCTACAATGAGCAGTTCTTC. Its protein is CASSSGGFYNEQFF.

J is TRBJ2-4 and V is TRBV12-3 or TRBV12-4, with TRBD2 matching over 8 bases. The CDR3 runs to 14 residues. V shed 3 bases and J 5 bases; nucleotides not matched to a gene: 3. The CDR3, as DNA: TGTGCCAGCAGTTTCCCGGGAGGGCAAAACATTCAGTACTTC. It yields the protein CASSFPGGQNIQYF.

The rearrangement links TRBV13 to TRBJ2-7; 8 bases agree with TRBD1. V shed 4 bases and J 6 bases; nucleotides not matched to a gene: 2. This CDR3 contains 12 residues. The germline V gene has CDR1 PRHDT and CDR2 FYEKMQ (reference sequence). CDR3 coding DNA: TGTGCCAGCAGCTCCAGGGGGCGCGAGCAGTACGTC. It translates to CASSSRGREQYV.

This clonotype has only a few counts. The V and J genes are TRBV12-3 or TRBV12-4 and TRBJ2-7; no clear D gene. The length of the CDR3 is 12 residues. Deletions cut 5 bases from V and 2 bases from J, with 7 bases between. As DNA, the CDR3 is TGTGCCAGCAGTGCAGCCACCTACGAGCAGTACTTC. Translating it yields CASSAATYEQYF.

The chain has TRBV4-1 and TRBJ2-2; no clear D. Trimming took off 1 base at V and 6 bases at J, with 9 bases between the two ends. Germline lookup yields CDR1 MGHRA and CDR2 YSYEKL. The CDR3 has 14 amino acids. The CDR3 reads CASSQGDRAGELFF. The CDR3, as DNA: TGCGCCAGCAGCCAAGGGGATAGGGCCGGGGAGCTGTTTTTT.

This clonotype has ten or more counts. The J gene is TRBJ2-1, the V gene TRBV6-2 or TRBV6-3; 7 positions match TRBD2. Looked up from germline, CDR1 is MNHEY and CDR2 is SVGEGT. The CDR3 runs 14 residues. The V gene end was trimmed by 2 bases and the J gene end by 8 bases; junction bases not matched to a gene: 6. CDR3 protein: CASSYGLAADEQFF. CDR3 DNA: TGTGCCAGCAGTTACGGGCTAGCGGCGGATGAGCAGTTCTTC.

This clonotype was detected a few times. This chain joins TRBV7-9 and TRBJ2-3; TRBD2 matches 7 bases. V lost 4 bases and J lost 4; bases outside the gene matches: 11. This CDR3 contains 16 residues. Germline assignment: CDR1 SEHNR and CDR2 FQNEAQ (reference sequence). The CDR3 protein is CASSYRMGEGADTQYF. In nucleotides, the CDR3 is TGTGCCAGCAGCTATCGAATGGGGGAGGGAGCAGATACGCAGTATTTT.

This clonotype showed up just a few times. The J gene is TRBJ2-3, the V gene TRBV20-1; D not resolved. Per the germline V gene, CDR1 is DFQATT and CDR2 is SNEGSKA (reference sequence). Deletions cut 2 bases from V and 2 bases from J, with 11 bases between. The CDR3 length is 14 residues. For the CDR3, the DNA is TGCAGTGCTAGAAAGGGTCCCAACACAGATACGCAGTATTTT. Encoded protein: CSARKGPNTDTQYF.

This chain connects TRBV12-3 or TRBV12-4 to TRBJ1-1, with D perhaps TRBD1 (5 bases). The CDR3 is made up of 13 amino acids. The V end lost 5 bases, the J end lost 3 bases, and 10 bases lay between the germline ends. This chain's CDR3 is CASSNQGDTEAFF. DNA for the CDR3: TGTGCCAGCAGTAACCAAGGGGACACTGAAGCTTTCTTT.

This clonotype was seen a handful of times. V and J are TRBV10-2 and TRBJ2-5; no definite D call. Trimming shortened V by 3 bases and J by 7 bases, and 12 bases separated the two germline ends. Germline V gene data show CDR1 as WSHSY and CDR2 as SAAADI. CDR3 size: 13 residues. Written as DNA, the CDR3 is TGCGCCAGCAGTGATAAGGCCAGAGGGACCCAGTACTTC. Translated: CASSDKARGTQYF.

This clonotype was counted between two and nine times. This rearrangement joins TRBV3-1 to TRBJ1-1; no firm D call. V dropped 0 bases and J dropped 1 base, with 6 bases sitting between them. The CDR3 is 14 residues long. The germline gives CDR1 LGHDT, CDR2 YNNKEL (reference sequence). The CDR3 DNA reads TGTGCCAGCAGCCAAGAGATACAGAACACTGAAGCTTTCTTT. Translated, it gives CASSQEIQNTEAFF.

This clonotype has at least ten counts. The chain is built from TRBV6-2 or TRBV6-3 and TRBJ2-5; possible D gene TRBD2, 5 bases. Trimming pared 0 bases from V and 2 bases from J, leaving 7 bases between. The CDR3 is made up of 14 amino acids. From germline, CDR1 is MNHEY and CDR2 SVGEGT. CDR3 region: CASSYSPGQETQYF. The CDR3 DNA is TGTGCCAGCAGTTACTCCCCGGGGCAAGAGACCCAGTACTTC.

The chain couples TRBV28 to TRBJ1-5, with TRBD1 identical over 8 bases. Germline V gives CDR1 MDHEN, CDR2 SYDVKM. V lost 1 base to trimming and J lost 4 bases; unmatched junction nucleotides: 9. The CDR3 sequence is 17 residues long. CDR3 amino acids: CASSLSILRGRNQPQHF. The CDR3 bases are TGTGCCAGCAGTTTATCCATCCTCAGGGGGCGGAATCAGCCCCAGCATTTT.

The rearrangement joins TRBV9 to TRBJ2-7; the match to TRBD2 covers 9 bases. Germline V gene sequence: CDR1 SGDLS, CDR2 YYNGEE. V gave up 4 bases and J gave up 4 bases; unmatched junction bases: 6. The CDR3 runs to 14 residues. The CDR3 reads CASSPRGGAYEQYF. The CDR3 DNA reads as TGTGCCAGCAGCCCACGCGGGGGGGCTTACGAGCAGTACTTC.

This clonotype was observed a few times. The chain combines TRBV5-6 with TRBJ1-4, with TRBD1 identical over 7 bases. CDR1 and CDR2 from the germline V gene are SGHDT and YYEEEE. Trimming took 0 bases from V and 8 from J; bases not matched to a gene: 7. This CDR3 spans 15 amino acids. The CDR3 coding sequence is TGTGCCAGCAGCTTGGGTCCACAGGGGCAAGAAAAACTGTTTTTT. Its translation is CASSLGPQGQEKLFF.

This clonotype was seen a handful of times. The V gene is TRBV7-3, the J gene TRBJ2-6; TRBD1 aligns across 10 bases. The trim removed 3 bases at V and 0 bases at J, leaving 2 bases unmatched. The CDR3 runs to 17 residues. Germline loops: CDR1 SGHTA, CDR2 FQGTGA. The chain's CDR3 is CASSLTGGNSGANVLTF. Written as DNA, the CDR3 is TGTGCCAGCAGCTTGACAGGGGGCAACTCTGGGGCCAACGTCCTGACTTTC. Supplemented by reference TRBV7-3 and TRBJ2-6, the full variable domain reads GAGVSQTPSNKVTEKGKYVELRCDPISGHTALYWYRQSLGQGPEFLIYFQGTGAADDSGLPNDRFFAVRPEGSVSTLKIQRTERGDSAVYLCASSLTGGNSGANVLTFGAGSRLTVL.

This sequence joins TRBV13 and TRBJ2-3; 9 bases match TRBD2. V shed 8 bases and J 6 bases; nucleotides not matched to a gene: 6. The CDR3 loop spans 13 amino acids. Germline V gene data show CDR1 as PRHDT and CDR2 as FYEKMQ (reference sequence). This chain's CDR3 is CASQSSGVDTQYF. The DNA of the CDR3 is TGTGCCAGCCAGTCTAGCGGGGTCGATACGCAGTATTTT.

The table lists this clonotype with a few counts. This rearrangement joins TRBV12-3 or TRBV12-4 to TRBJ1-4, with a tentative D call TRBD1 (6 bases). Trimming stripped 4 bases from V and 8 bases from J, with 14 bases between. CDR3 length: 14 amino acids. Here the CDR3 reads CASSSSTRGEKLFF. The CDR3 DNA follows: TGTGCCAGCAGTTCGTCCACTAGGGGGGAAAAACTGTTTTTT.

This clonotype was observed a few times. This sequence joins TRBV9 and TRBJ2-7; D may be TRBD1 or TRBD2 (7 bases each). Germline loops: CDR1 SGDLS, CDR2 YYNGEE. This CDR3 comprises 15 residues. With 2 bases removed from V and 6 bases from J, the gap between germline ends came to 18 bases. The CDR3 protein is CASSVGGTVSTEQYF. The CDR3 DNA reads as TGTGCCAGCAGCGTGGGGGGGACAGTATCCACCGAGCAGTACTTC.

The CDR3 nucleotides are TGCGCCAGCAAAACACCGACACGTAATGAAAAACTGTTTTTT. Residues: CASKTPTRNEKLFF. The J gene is TRBJ1-4, the V gene TRBV4-1, with D unclear. Germline loops: CDR1 MGHRA, CDR2 YSYEKL. The CDR3 totals 14 residues. The germline V and J ends were trimmed by 7 bases and 4 bases, with 13 bases remaining between them.

In this sample, this clonotype turned up many times. This chain joins TRBV7-8 and TRBJ2-7; 7 positions match TRBD1. The V gene end was trimmed by 5 bases and the J gene end by 0 bases; junction bases not matched to a gene: 13. The CDR3 has 17 residues. CDR1 is SGHVS, CDR2 FQNEAQ, per germline. CDR3 in amino acids: CASSRFLSRDSSYEQYF. The CDR3 region has the DNA TGTGCCAGCAGCAGGTTCCTCTCCCGGGACAGCTCCTACGAGCAGTACTTC.

This clonotype was observed a handful of times. This chain connects TRBV12-3 or TRBV12-4 to TRBJ2-1; D is possibly TRBD1 (6 bases). V was cut by 0 bases and J by 7 bases, with 13 bases left in between. The CDR3 extends over 15 amino acids. This CDR3 is CASSLALTGLNEQFF. For the CDR3, the DNA is TGTGCCAGCAGTTTAGCGCTCACAGGGTTAAATGAGCAGTTCTTC.